These 26 T cell receptor beta chains originate from one sample sequenced in a study of a mutant IDH1 vaccine in newly diagnosed glioma. The antigens for these receptors are not known. The repertoire was sequenced with immunoSEQ multiplex PCR; TCRdb's copy has only in-frame clones and lacks some. The sample has 60,000 to 100,000 clones, more than 80% seen once. Described time point: week 23, last vaccination. A 20-mer mutant IDH1 peptide at 300 ug was injected subcutaneously with topical imiquimod. The sequenced sample was PBMCs, obtained from a glioma patient whose treatment included an IDH1 peptide vaccine. The receptors derive from a woman between 50 and 59 years old with glioma.

The V and J genes are TRBV5-4 and TRBJ2-5; 11 positions agree with TRBD2. CDR3 length: 15 amino acids. The V gene's germline CDR1 is SGHNT and CDR2 YYREEE (reference sequence). Trimming removed 4 bases from V and 3 bases from J; junction bases left unmatched: 5. CDR3 bases: TGTGCCAGCAGCCCCCCGGGACTAGCGGAAGAGACCCAGTACTTC. Residues: CASSPPGLAEETQYF.

Worth noting for this clone: An end of the junction differs from the germline gene, which may be a read error. The sample has other DNA sequences that encode this CDR3 too. V is TRBV10-2 and J is TRBJ1-6; D may be TRBD1 (6 bases). The CDR3 is 15 amino acids. Looked up from germline, CDR1 is WSHSY and CDR2 is SAAADI. The CDR3 loop is CASSFTGRLDSPLHF. The CDR3 coding sequence is TGCGCCAGCAGTTTCACAGGGAGGCTAGATTCGCCCCTCCACTTT.

The rearrangement uses TRBV4-2 and TRBJ2-1; TRBD2 matches 11 bases. Germline V CDR1 and CDR2: LGHNA, YNFKEQ. The CDR3 loop spans 15 amino acids. The V segment lost 4 bases and the J segment 4 bases; nucleotides outside the gene matches: 3. The CDR3 DNA sequence: TGTGCCAGCAGCCTAACTAGCGGGAGTTACAATGAGCAGTTCTTC. It yields the protein CASSLTSGSYNEQFF.

V and J are TRBV7-9 and TRBJ1-1, with a weak D call TRBD1 (5 bases). Trimming shortened V by 5 bases and J by 0 bases, and 10 bases separated the two germline ends. This CDR3 is built from 14 residues. CDR1 SEHNR and CDR2 FQNEAQ come from the germline V gene (reference sequence). The CDR3 sequence is CASSTGHLNTEAFF. The CDR3 coding sequence is TGTGCCAGCAGCACCGGACATTTGAACACTGAAGCTTTCTTT.

The count of this clone is one. CDR3 nucleotide sequence: TGTGCCAGCAGTCTCAGCACGATTCAGCCCCAGCATTTT. This translates into CASSLSTIQPQHF. This chain links TRBV28 with TRBJ1-5; D not certain. Trimming removed 5 bases at V and 6 bases at J, with 11 bases between. The CDR3 length is 13 residues. Germline assignment: CDR1 MDHEN and CDR2 SYDVKM.

The chain uses TRBV7-9 and TRBJ1-5; D might be TRBD1 (5 bases). CDR1 is SEHNR, CDR2 FQNEAQ, per germline (reference sequence). Trimming removed 5 bases at V and 0 bases at J, with 11 bases between. CDR3 size: 15 residues. The CDR3 bases are TGTGCCAGCAGCCAGGGTACATATAGCAATCAGCCCCAGCATTTT. It codes for CASSQGTYSNQPQHF. The full variable domain, rest sourced from reference TRBV7-9 and TRBJ1-5, is DTGVSQNPRHKITKRGQNVTFRCDPISEHNRLYWYRQTLGQGPEFLTYFQNEAQLEKSRLLSDRFSAERPKGSFSTLEIQRTEQGDSAMYLCASSQGTYSNQPQHFGDGTRLSIL.

The DNA for the CDR3 is TGCGCCAGCAGTGTTGAGGACAGGGGGCCCTACGAGCAGTACTTC. This encodes CASSVEDRGPYEQYF. The chain carries TRBV10-2 and TRBJ2-7; TRBD1 agrees at 11 bases. V lost 4 bases, J lost 2 bases, and 4 bases stayed unmatched. Germline V gene data show CDR1 as WSHSY and CDR2 as SAAADI. This CDR3 is built from 15 residues.

The gene calls are TRBV29-1 and TRBJ2-1, with D tentatively TRBD1 (6 bases). CDR3 length equals 12 residues. V lost 4 bases and J 5 bases, leaving 9 bases between the germline ends. From germline, CDR1 is SQVTM and CDR2 ANQGSEA. The CDR3 bases are TGCAGCGTTGGGGCAGGGGACAATGAGCAGTTCTTC. Amino acids: CSVGAGDNEQFF.

The sample holds a few counts of this clone. The CDR3 spells CASQGGGSYNSPLHF. The CDR3 bases are TGTGCCAGCCAGGGGGGGGGCTCCTATAATTCACCCCTCCACTTT. V and J are TRBV27 and TRBJ1-6; TRBD1 agrees at 7 bases. The CDR3 is 15 residues long. The V segment lost 8 bases and the J segment 0 bases; nucleotides outside the gene matches: 4. Germline CDR1 MNHEY, CDR2 SMNVEV (reference sequence).

The V call is TRBV28, the J call TRBJ2-7; D may match TRBD1 or TRBD2 (5 bases each). V lost 6 bases and J lost 2, with 17 bases in between. The CDR3 is 15 amino acids. The germline CDR1 and CDR2 sequences are MDHEN and SYDVKM. The CDR3 bases are TGTGCCAGCAGCCAATACGGGACGGCCCCCTACGAGCAGTACTTC. Protein sequence: CASSQYGTAPYEQYF.

V is TRBV5-1 and J is TRBJ2-6, with TRBD1 identical over 9 bases. This CDR3 spans 17 amino acids. V gave up 1 base and J gave up 2 bases; unmatched junction bases: 4. Germline V gene lookup returns CDR1 SGHRS and CDR2 YFSETQ. CDR3 nucleotide sequence: TGCGCCAGCAGCTTGTCAACAGGGGGCGCTGGGGCCAACGTCCTGACTTTC. This gives the protein CASSLSTGGAGANVLTF.

The chain joins TRBV13 to TRBJ1-1; no definite D call. V gave up 5 bases and J gave up 7 bases, with 8 bases separating them. Germline V lookup: CDR1 PRHDT, CDR2 FYEKMQ (reference sequence). The CDR3 covers 11 residues. In DNA form, the CDR3 reads TGTGCCAGCAGCCAGACCGGTGAAGCTTTCTTT. Amino acid sequence: CASSQTGEAFF. Supplemented by reference TRBV13 and TRBJ1-1, the full variable domain reads AAGVIQSPRHLIKEKRETATLKCYPIPRHDTVYWYQQGPGQDPQFLISFYEKMQSDKGSIPDRFSAQQFSDYHSELNMSSLELGDSALYFCASSQTGEAFFGQGTRLTVV.

The V call is TRBV28, the J call TRBJ2-3; tentatively, D is TRBD2 (6 bases). The ends were cut back, 1 base at V and 2 bases at J, with 13 bases in the middle. CDR1 is MDHEN and CDR2 is SYDVKM in the germline V gene. CDR3 length: 16 residues. In DNA, the CDR3 is TGTGCCAGCAGTTTATCGGCGGGGTGGAACACAGATACGCAGTATTTT. Translation: CASSLSAGWNTDTQYF.

The chain combines TRBV28 with TRBJ1-5; 8 bases line up with TRBD1. This CDR3 has 16 residues. J was trimmed by 4 bases and V by 3 bases; bases with no gene match: 8. Germline CDR1 MDHEN, CDR2 SYDVKM. The CDR3 DNA follows: TGTGCCAGCAGTTTGCGGGGCAGGGGGCGAAATCAGCCCCAGCATTTT. Its translation: CASSLRGRGRNQPQHF.

V and J are TRBV29-1 and TRBJ1-1, with 8 bases identical to TRBD1. The germline CDR1 and CDR2 sequences are SQVTM and ANQGSEA. The CDR3 contains 14 residues. V shed 7 bases, J shed 7 bases, and the junction held 14 bases outside the gene matches. In DNA form, the CDR3 reads TGCAGCGCCCTTGATGAGGGACAGGTTTTTGAAGCTTTCTTT. Translated, it gives CSALDEGQVFEAFF.

A note on this clone: An end of the junction does not agree with germline; a read error may underlie this. The chain employs TRBV29-1 and TRBJ2-1, with D hard to call. Germline values: CDR1 SQVTM, CDR2 ANQGSEA. This CDR3 comprises 12 residues. The DNA of the CDR3 is TGCAGCGTTGATTACTCCCACAATGAGCAGTTCTTC. Translating gives CSVDYSHNEQFF.

The chain links TRBV16 to TRBJ1-3; D unresolved. CDR3 size: 11 residues. CDR1 and CDR2 from the germline V gene are KGHSY and FQNENV. V lost 4 bases and J 4 bases, leaving 2 bases between the germline ends. The CDR3 reads CASSPGNTIYF. CDR3 DNA sequence: TGTGCCAGCAGCCCCGGAAACACCATATATTTT.

DNA of the CDR3: TGTGCTAGTGGTTTGGGGACAGGGGCAGATACGCAGTATTTT. Its translation: CASGLGTGADTQYF. J is TRBJ2-3 and V is TRBV12-5, with 9 bases aligning to TRBD1. Germline CDR1 is LGHNT and CDR2 is FRNRAP. The CDR3 has 14 amino acids. Trimming cost V 1 base and J 4 bases; bases outside gene matches: 0. Complete variable domain (other parts from reference TRBV12-5 and TRBJ2-3): DARVTQTPRHKVTEMGQEVTMRCQPILGHNTVFWYRQTMMQGLELLAYFRNRAPLDDSGMPKDRFSAEMPDATLATLKIQPSEPRDSAVYFCASGLGTGADTQYFGPGTRLTVL.

The table lists this clone with a few counts. CDR3 coding DNA: TGTGCCAGCAGCCCGGGACAGGGGGCAGAGGGCTACACCTTC. This sequence encodes CASSPGQGAEGYTF. The rearrangement links TRBV7-9 to TRBJ1-2; 12 bases line up with TRBD1. CDR1 is SEHNR and CDR2 is FQNEAQ in the germline V gene (reference sequence). The CDR3 has 14 residues. Unmatched junction bases numbered 6, after V lost 5 bases and J lost 8 bases.

The chain is built from TRBV5-4 and TRBJ2-2, with 10 bases lining up with TRBD1. Germline lookup yields CDR1 SGHNT and CDR2 YYREEE (reference sequence). There are 15 residues in the CDR3. Trimming cost V 4 bases and J 4 bases; bases outside gene matches: 4. CDR3 sequence (DNA): TGTGCCAGCAGCGTACGACAGGGGGCCACCGGGGAGCTGTTTTTT. Translated, it gives CASSVRQGATGELFF.

The CDR3 here is CASSPIPGQGAEQYF. The CDR3 coding sequence is TGCGCCAGCAGTCCGATTCCGGGACAGGGAGCCGAGCAGTACTTC. This sequence joins TRBV5-1 and TRBJ2-7, with TRBD1 matching over 9 bases. V lost 5 bases to trimming and J lost 6 bases; unmatched junction nucleotides: 12. The CDR3 is made up of 15 amino acids. Germline-derived CDR1 and CDR2 are SGHRS and YFSETQ.

This CDR3 is CASSHDGTSGTDTQYF. CDR3 sequence (DNA): TGCGCCAGCAGCCACGACGGGACTAGCGGAACAGATACGCAGTATTTT. J is TRBJ2-3 and V is TRBV4-1, with 11 bases aligning to TRBD2. The CDR3 covers 16 residues. Germline CDR1 reads MGHRA; CDR2 reads YSYEKL. Losses at the gene ends were 3 bases for V and 3 bases for J; bases not matched to a gene: 5.

The chain recombines TRBV10-3 with TRBJ2-1, with D perhaps matching TRBD1 (6 bases). Germline loops: CDR1 ENHRY, CDR2 SYGVKD. Trimming pared 2 bases from V and 5 bases from J, leaving 16 bases between. CDR3 length: 16 residues. The CDR3: CAISEVYTGINNEQFF. CDR3 sequence (DNA): TGTGCCATCAGTGAGGTATACACAGGGATAAACAATGAGCAGTTCTTC.

As for this clone: One end of the junction does not line up with germline, which may come from a read error. This chain links TRBV5-4 with TRBJ1-1; D is ambiguous. The V gene's germline CDR1 is SGHNT and CDR2 YYREEE (reference sequence). The CDR3 covers 15 residues. In DNA, the CDR3 is TGTACCAGCAGCTTGGCCATCTTACAGAACACTGAAGCTTTCTTT. This codes for CTSSLAILQNTEAFF.

The chain employs TRBV19 and TRBJ2-1; no definite D call. The germline V gene encodes CDR1 LNHDA and CDR2 SQIVND (reference sequence). Trimming left V 8 bases short and J 0 bases short, with 11 bases between. This CDR3 contains 14 residues. For the CDR3, the DNA is TGTGCCAGTGGCTCCCCGAGCTCCTACAATGAGCAGTTCTTC. This translates into CASGSPSSYNEQFF.

This rearrangement joins TRBV5-4 to TRBJ1-3; TRBD1 matches at 7 bases. There are 15 residues in the CDR3. Germline-derived CDR1 and CDR2 are SGHNT and YYREEE (reference sequence). Trimming at V came to 5 bases and at J to 0 bases, leaving 5 bases not matched to a gene. The CDR3 bases are TGTGCCAGCAGACGGACAGGCGACTCTGGAAACACCATATATTTT. Its protein is CASRRTGDSGNTIYF.